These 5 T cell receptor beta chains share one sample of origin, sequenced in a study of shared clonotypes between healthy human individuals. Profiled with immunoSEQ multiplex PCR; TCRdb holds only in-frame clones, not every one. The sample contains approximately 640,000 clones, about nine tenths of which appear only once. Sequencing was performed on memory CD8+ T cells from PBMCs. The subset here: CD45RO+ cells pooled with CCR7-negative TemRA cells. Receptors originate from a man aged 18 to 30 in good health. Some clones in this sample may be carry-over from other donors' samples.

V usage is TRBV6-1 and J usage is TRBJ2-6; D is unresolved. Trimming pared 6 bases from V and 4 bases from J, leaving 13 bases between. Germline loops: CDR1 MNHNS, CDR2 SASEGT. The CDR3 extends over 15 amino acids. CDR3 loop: CASRMGLEGANVLTF. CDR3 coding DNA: TGTGCCAGCAGGATGGGCCTCGAGGGGGCCAACGTCCTGACTTTC.

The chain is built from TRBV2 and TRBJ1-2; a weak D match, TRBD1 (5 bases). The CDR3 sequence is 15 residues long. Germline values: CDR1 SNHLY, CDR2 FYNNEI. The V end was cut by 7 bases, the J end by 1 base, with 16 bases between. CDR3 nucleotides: TGTGCCAGCATGGGACGCCCGACCTTTAACTATGGCTACACCTTC. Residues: CASMGRPTFNYGYTF.

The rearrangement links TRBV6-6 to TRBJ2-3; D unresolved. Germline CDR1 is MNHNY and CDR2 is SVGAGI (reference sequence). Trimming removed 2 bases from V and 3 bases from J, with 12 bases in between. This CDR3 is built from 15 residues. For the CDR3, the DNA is TGTGCCAGCAGTTACAGAGAGGACGGTACAGATACGCAGTATTTT. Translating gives CASSYREDGTDTQYF.

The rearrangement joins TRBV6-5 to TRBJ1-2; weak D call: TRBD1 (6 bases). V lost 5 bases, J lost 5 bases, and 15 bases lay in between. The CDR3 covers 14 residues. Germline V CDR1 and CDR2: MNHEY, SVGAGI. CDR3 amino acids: CASSADRWEYGYTF. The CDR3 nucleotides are TGTGCCAGCAGTGCCGACAGGTGGGAATATGGCTACACCTTC.

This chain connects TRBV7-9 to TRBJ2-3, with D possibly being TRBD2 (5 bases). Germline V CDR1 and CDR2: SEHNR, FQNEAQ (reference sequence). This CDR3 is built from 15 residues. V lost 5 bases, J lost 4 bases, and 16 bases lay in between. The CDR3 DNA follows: TGTGCCAGCAGCCCGCGAACCGGAGGCCCAGATACGCAGTATTTT. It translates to CASSPRTGGPDTQYF.